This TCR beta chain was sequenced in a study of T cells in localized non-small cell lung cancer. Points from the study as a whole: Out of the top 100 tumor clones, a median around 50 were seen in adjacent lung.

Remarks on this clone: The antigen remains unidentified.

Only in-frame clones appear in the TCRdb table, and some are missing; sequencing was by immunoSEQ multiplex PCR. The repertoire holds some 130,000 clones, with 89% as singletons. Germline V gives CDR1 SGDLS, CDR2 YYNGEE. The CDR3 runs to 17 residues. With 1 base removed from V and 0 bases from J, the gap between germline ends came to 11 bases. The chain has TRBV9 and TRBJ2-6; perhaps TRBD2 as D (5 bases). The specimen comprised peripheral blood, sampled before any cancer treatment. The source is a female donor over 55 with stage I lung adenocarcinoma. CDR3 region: CASSVSGLSSGANVLTF. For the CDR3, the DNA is TGTGCCAGCAGCGTATCAGGACTGAGCTCTGGGGCCAACGTCCTGACTTTC.